This TCR beta chain was sequenced during a study of cytomegalovirus exposure and HLA in healthy donors (TCRdb year 2017). Some background on the complete study: The 650 to 800 repertoires of the first cohort and the 120 validation repertoires were produced on the same platform, according to a later analysis. Along with the roughly 670-subject first cohort, a separate validation cohort of over 90 different subjects was used. The study aimed to test whether cataloging public T cell receptors could reveal signatures of past pathogen exposure. The study combined high-throughput TCR immunosequencing, statistical association of individual TCRs with disease status, and machine learning to predict cytomegalovirus infection status.

General conclusions and limits of the study: In vitro tests confirmed that a few of the cytomegalovirus-associated TCR beta chains recognize cytomegalovirus antigens. All 120 or so repertoires were used to score co-occurrence in the validation cohort in a later analysis, because that analysis had no HLA typing for the cohort. While some public TCRs were present in many individuals, most TCR sequences turned up only very rarely across donors. Of the cluster scores, 94% were above 0 in a later analysis, which found that TCRs clustered in the first cohort also tended to co-occur in the approximately 120 validation repertoires. According to the authors, the approach could potentially be generalized to other disease states and immunological phenotypes. In the study, about 150 TCR beta chains were listed as associated with cytomegalovirus. The classifier was reported to diagnose cytomegalovirus status with high specificity and sensitivity in both the original cohort and the validation cohort.

CDR1 and CDR2 are drawn from the germline V gene: MNHNS, SASEGT. The CDR3 runs 14 amino acids, cysteine and phenylalanine included. The retained sequence is limited to the CDR3, 42 bases, with the frame set at the first base. Trimming accounts for 6 bases at V and 6 bases at J, while the number of junction bases matched to no gene is 5. Separate from the roughly 650-subject first cohort, the validation cohort of about 120 subjects was the group to which the donors belonged. The library was generated by the immunoSEQ multiplex PCR assay. As for the authors' bioinformatics: To diagnose cytomegalovirus status from the catalog of TCR beta chain sequences, a statistical classification framework was built. TCRdb limited this immuneACCESS table to in-frame rearrangements with V and J called. A share of clones is missing; checked studies link under half to unresolved V genes, and the rest is unexplained. V, J and clone size were drawn from that table, and D and trimming were deduced from the DNA. For this sample there are around 140,000 clones; 70% to 90% appear just once. Roughly 9.4% of the sample lies in the top ten.

Remarks on this clone: What this receptor recognizes is not known. The input lacks base qualities; no much larger clone sits a single base away.

The source material was PBMCs. The sequence links TRBV6-1 to TRBJ1-6; 7 bases in the middle match TRBD1. This TCR came from a man between 18 and 29 years old in good health and CMV-seropositive. The CDR3 region: CASRPTGINSPLHF. The nucleotides are TGTGCCAGCAGACCGACAGGGATTAATTCACCCCTCCACTTT.